Presented here are 5 T cell receptor beta chains from one specimen sequenced in a study of T-cell reconstitution after alpha-beta-depleted transplantation in children. The TCRbeta library incorporated unique molecular identifiers. TCRdb passed the PCR reads through MiXCR, listing each CDR3 protein once. The profile shows 300,000 to 400,000 distinct CDR3 sequences, 10% to 15% of them singletons. The sequenced sample was PBMCs, obtained from the stem cell graft. The receptors originated from a human donor who donated a stem cell graft to a child with Fanconi anemia.

This clonotype was counted only a few times. This chain connects TRBV3-1 to TRBJ2-5; D remains ambiguous. The CDR3 length is 12 residues. The V end was cut by 0 bases, the J end by 6 bases, with 5 bases between. The V gene's germline CDR1 is LGHDT and CDR2 YNNKEL (reference sequence). The CDR3, as DNA: TGTGCCAGCAGCCAAGAACGGCAGACCCAGTACTTC. Translating gives CASSQERQTQYF.

A few counts support this clonotype. The V and J genes are TRBV7-8 and TRBJ2-7; 8 bases line up with TRBD2. The length of the CDR3 is 15 residues. The J segment lost 2 bases and the V segment lost 1 base, leaving 4 bases of the junction unmatched. From germline, CDR1 is SGHVS and CDR2 FQNEAQ. CDR3 DNA: TGTGCCAGCAGCTTAGAAAGCGGGGGACCCTACGAGCAGTACTTC. Translated, it gives CASSLESGGPYEQYF.

This clonotype was counted between two and nine times. This chain links TRBV4-2 with TRBJ1-1; TRBD1 might be the D (6 bases). There are 17 residues in the CDR3. V dropped 0 bases and J dropped 4 bases, with 18 bases sitting between them. Germline-derived CDR1 and CDR2 are LGHNA and YNFKEQ. The CDR3 protein is CASSQESISQGGTEAFF. DNA for the CDR3: TGTGCCAGCAGCCAAGAAAGTATTAGTCAAGGGGGCACTGAAGCTTTCTTT.

V gene TRBV28 combines with J gene TRBJ1-1; D remains unclear. Between the trimmed V and J ends, which lost 2 bases and 1 base, there was a span of 20 bases. The germline gives CDR1 MDHEN, CDR2 SYDVKM. This CDR3 has 18 residues. The CDR3 is CASSLPFYDETENTEAFF. For the CDR3, the DNA is TGTGCCAGCAGTTTACCGTTTTATGATGAGACGGAGAACACTGAAGCTTTCTTT.

This clonotype was counted only a few times. The chain carries TRBV19 and TRBJ2-7; possibly TRBD1 for D (5 bases). The germline V and J ends were trimmed by 6 bases and 5 bases, with 14 bases remaining between them. The CDR3 spans 13 residues. Germline loops: CDR1 LNHDA, CDR2 SQIVND (reference sequence). For the CDR3, the DNA is TGTGCCAGTAGCAAGTCAGGGTTCAACGAGCAGTACTTC. Its protein product is CASSKSGFNEQYF.